What follows describes a single TCR beta chain. What it binds is unknown. This CDR3 has 16 amino acids. J gave up 1 base and V 8 bases, and 8 bases lay outside the gene matches. CDR1 and CDR2 (germline): MNHNY, SVGAGI (reference sequence). This record comes from a study of beta chain features in type 1 diabetes. Whole-study results and caveats: Lower insertion and higher deletion counts appeared at VDJ junctions in type 1 diabetes patients. Compared to healthy donors, patients appeared to have naive, central memory and Treg TCRB repertoires that were more alike.

What was sequenced were expressed TCRB transcripts, since all of the isolated RNA had been reverse transcribed. Data came from immunoSEQ multiplex PCR; TCRdb stores just in-frame clones and leaves some out. Among about 200,000 clones, roughly a tenth were seen once, and the ten largest hold over 1%. Stem cell-like memory, regulatory, central memory and naive CD4+ cells were sorted via CD45RO/CCR7/CD25/CD127/CD95/CD27. The source is a man in his late teens or twenties in good health. The chain recombines TRBV6-6 with TRBJ2-1; the match to TRBD2 covers 10 bases. Sample: central memory CD4+ T cells from blood. The CDR3 protein is CASGPSGSLSYNEQFF. The CDR3 DNA follows: TGTGCCAGCGGACCTAGCGGGAGTTTGTCCTACAATGAGCAGTTCTTC.